The 20 T cell receptor beta chains given below trace back to one sample, sequenced in a study of blood T cell repertoires in COVID-19 (dated by TCRdb to 2018 to 2020). Libraries were made using the immunoSEQ multiplex PCR assay. The clones in this table, taken by TCRdb from immuneACCESS, are in-frame only. Not every clone is retained; where verified, under half of the shortfall comes from an unresolved V gene, and the cause of the rest is unknown. This sample gives roughly 190,000 clones in total; over 75% of them show up just once. The ten largest make up 5% to 8% of the sample. Sequenced input: peripheral blood. These receptors all come from a woman aged 35 to 49 who had recovered from COVID-19.

V and J are TRBV6-6 and TRBJ2-1; 12 bases are shared with TRBD2. V was pared by 2 bases and J by 9 bases, with 8 bases of the junction left unmatched. The CDR3 consists of 16 residues. Germline values: CDR1 MNHNY, CDR2 SVGAGI (reference sequence). CDR3 DNA sequence: TGTGCCAGCAGTTACCCACTAGCGGGAGGTTCAGCTGAGCAGTTCTTC. As protein: CASSYPLAGGSAEQFF.

This chain joins TRBV3-1 (or the pseudogene TRBV3-2) and TRBJ2-1; D perhaps matches TRBD1 (6 bases). Germline V gives CDR1 LGHDT, CDR2 YNNKEL (reference sequence). Trimming pared 2 bases from V and 4 bases from J, leaving 12 bases between. The CDR3 has 15 amino acids. The chain's CDR3 is CASSQYRTVYNEQFF. CDR3 DNA: TGTGCCAGCAGCCAATATAGGACAGTGTACAATGAGCAGTTCTTC.

V and J are TRBV6-2 or TRBV6-3 and TRBJ2-1; 12 bases match TRBD2. Losses at the gene ends were 2 bases for V and 7 bases for J; bases not matched to a gene: 3. CDR3 length equals 15 residues. Germline loops: CDR1 MNHEY, CDR2 SVGEGT. The CDR3 is CASSYLAGGGNEQFF. The CDR3 DNA is TGTGCCAGCAGTTACCTAGCGGGAGGGGGGAATGAGCAGTTCTTC.

V usage is TRBV27 and J usage is TRBJ2-4; maybe TRBD1 (6 bases). Looked up from germline, CDR1 is MNHEY and CDR2 is SMNVEV (reference sequence). Trimming took off 8 bases at V and 1 base at J, with 21 bases between the two ends. This CDR3 has 17 residues. The CDR3 is CASPGVWLDAAKNIQYF. The CDR3 DNA sequence: TGTGCCAGCCCAGGGGTTTGGTTGGATGCGGCCAAAAACATTCAGTACTTC.

This chain joins TRBV6-2 or TRBV6-3 and TRBJ2-2; 7 bases are a match to TRBD1. CDR3 length: 15 residues. Unmatched junction bases numbered 5, after V lost 6 bases and J lost 1 base. Germline CDR1 reads MNHEY; CDR2 reads SVGEGT. CDR3 amino acids: CASRYRGVNTGELFF. In nucleotides, the CDR3 is TGTGCCAGCAGATACAGGGGCGTGAACACCGGGGAGCTGTTTTTT.

This chain uses TRBV7-2 with TRBJ2-1; D possibly corresponds to TRBD1 (5 bases). This CDR3 is built from 13 residues. V was pared by 5 bases and J by 10 bases, with 15 bases between. CDR1 and CDR2 (germline): SGHTA, FQGNSA. The CDR3 DNA follows: TGTGCCAGCAGCGTAGGACCACCAGGGGAGCAGTTCTTC. This sequence encodes CASSVGPPGEQFF.

V usage is TRBV6-5 and J usage is TRBJ1-1; weak D call: TRBD1 (5 bases). The CDR3 consists of 14 residues. Germline CDR1 MNHEY, CDR2 SVGAGI. With 0 bases removed from V and 3 bases from J, the gap between germline ends came to 8 bases. The CDR3 sequence is CASSYSTGDTEAFF. Written as DNA, the CDR3 is TGTGCCAGCAGTTACTCCACGGGGGACACTGAAGCTTTCTTT.

The genes are TRBV18 and TRBJ2-1; 8 bases map to TRBD2. Germline-derived CDR1 and CDR2 are KGHSH and LQKENI. J lost 4 bases, V lost 8 bases, and 10 bases had no gene match. This CDR3 region has 15 residues. The CDR3: CASQSPGGRYNEQFF. CDR3 nucleotides: TGTGCCAGCCAAAGCCCCGGCGGGAGGTACAATGAGCAGTTCTTC.

V gene TRBV19 combines with J gene TRBJ2-7; maybe TRBD1 (6 bases). Germline loops: CDR1 LNHDA, CDR2 SQIVND (reference sequence). The CDR3 runs 13 residues. The V end was cut by 6 bases, the J end by 5 bases, with 14 bases between. CDR3 DNA sequence: TGTGCCAGTAGCCGTACAGGGAACCACGAGCAGTACTTC. Its translation: CASSRTGNHEQYF. Together with reference TRBV19 and TRBJ2-7, the CDR3 gives the full variable domain: DGGITQSPKYLFRKEGQNVTLSCEQNLNHDAMYWYRQDPGQGLRLIYYSQIVNDFQKGDIAEGYSVSREKKESFPLTVTSAQKNPTAFYLCASSRTGNHEQYFGPGTRLTVT.

The chain is built from TRBV5-1 and TRBJ2-2, with 7 bases lining up with TRBD1. This CDR3 has 16 amino acids. The V and J ends lost 4 bases and 2 bases, in that order; junction bases with no gene match: 8. Germline lookup yields CDR1 SGHRS and CDR2 YFSETQ. Here the CDR3 DNA reads TGCGCCAGCAGCCCCGCGGACAGGACAAACACCGGGGAGCTGTTTTTT. Translating gives CASSPADRTNTGELFF.

The gene calls are TRBV20-1 and TRBJ2-2, with D unresolved. The CDR3 consists of 13 residues. Between the trimmed V and J ends, which lost 3 bases and 0 bases, there was a span of 5 bases. CDR1 and CDR2 from the germline V gene are DFQATT and SNEGSKA (reference sequence). CDR3 bases: TGCAGTGCTAGTGGCGCGAACACCGGGGAGCTGTTTTTT. Its translation: CSASGANTGELFF.

The chain recombines TRBV12-3 or TRBV12-4 with TRBJ2-7; D unclear. CDR3 size: 11 residues. Trimming stripped 3 bases from V and 3 bases from J, with 3 bases between. As DNA, the CDR3 is TGTGCCAGCAGTTTTAGCTACGAGCAGTACTTC. Translation gives CASSFSYEQYF.

This clone was seen a few times. In nucleotides, the CDR3 is TGTGCCAGCAGCCCCGACAGTTATAGCAATCAGCCCCAGCATTTT. Translating gives CASSPDSYSNQPQHF. V usage is TRBV28 and J usage is TRBJ1-5; D perhaps matches TRBD1 (5 bases). Germline values: CDR1 MDHEN, CDR2 SYDVKM. V shed 6 bases and J shed 0 bases, with 12 bases lying between them. This CDR3 has 15 residues.

The chain has TRBV21-1 and TRBJ1-4. TRBV21-1 is recorded as a pseudogene. CDR3 size: 14 residues. The CDR3 protein is CASSKETWREKLFF. The CDR3 region has the DNA TGTGCCAGCAGCAAAGAGACCTGGAGGGAAAAACTGTTTTTT.

This clone came up once. The V call is TRBV7-8, the J call TRBJ2-1; TRBD2 agrees at 11 bases. Germline CDR1 is SGHVS and CDR2 is FQNEAQ. The V gene end was trimmed by 4 bases and the J gene end by 1 base; junction bases not matched to a gene: 12. The CDR3 is 19 residues long. The CDR3 spells CASSSAPSGRTLSYNEQFF. CDR3 nucleotides: TGTGCCAGCAGCTCCGCTCCTAGCGGGAGGACCCTTTCCTACAATGAGCAGTTCTTC.

This chain uses TRBV29-1 with TRBJ2-7; D gene uncertain. Germline CDR1 SQVTM, CDR2 ANQGSEA. This CDR3 is built from 14 residues. V was cut by 1 base and J by 0 bases, with 10 bases left in between. The CDR3 DNA reads as TGCAGCGTTGAAGCGCAGCGAAACTCCTACGAGCAGTACTTC. Residues: CSVEAQRNSYEQYF.

This chain connects TRBV2 to TRBJ2-5; unclear D gene. This CDR3 is built from 12 residues. Germline-derived CDR1 and CDR2 are SNHLY and FYNNEI. Deletions cut 3 bases from V and 5 bases from J, with 7 bases between. CDR3 loop: CASSERPETQYF. DNA for the CDR3: TGTGCCAGCAGTGAGAGGCCCGAGACCCAGTACTTC.

The V gene is TRBV15, the J gene TRBJ2-1; no clear D. The CDR3 covers 14 residues. CDR1 is LNHNV, CDR2 YYDKDF, per germline (reference sequence). Trimming pared 2 bases from V and 7 bases from J, leaving 12 bases between. CDR3 protein: CATSRPINGNEQFF. CDR3 sequence (DNA): TGTGCCACCAGCAGACCCATTAACGGGAATGAGCAGTTCTTC.

The CDR3 spells CASSIGLNGRNEQFF. CDR3 DNA sequence: TGTGCCAGTAGTATAGGATTGAACGGGAGGAATGAGCAGTTCTTC. The genes are TRBV19 and TRBJ2-1; 7 bases agree with TRBD2. The CDR3 is 15 amino acids. CDR1 and CDR2 (germline): LNHDA, SQIVND (reference sequence). V dropped 1 base and J dropped 7; count of bases not matched to a gene: 7. Variable domain in full (rest from reference TRBV19 and TRBJ2-1): DGGITQSPKYLFRKEGQNVTLSCEQNLNHDAMYWYRQDPGQGLRLIYYSQIVNDFQKGDIAEGYSVSREKKESFPLTVTSAQKNPTAFYLCASSIGLNGRNEQFFGPGTRLTVL.

The J gene is TRBJ2-7, the V gene TRBV7-2; D may be TRBD1 (5 bases). Looked up from germline, CDR1 is SGHTA and CDR2 is FQGNSA. Trimming cost V 0 bases and J 3 bases, with 9 bases left between them. This CDR3 is built from 14 residues. DNA of the CDR3: TGTGCCAGCAGCTTAGCGGCAGGGAACTACGAGCAGTACTTC. It specifies CASSLAAGNYEQYF.